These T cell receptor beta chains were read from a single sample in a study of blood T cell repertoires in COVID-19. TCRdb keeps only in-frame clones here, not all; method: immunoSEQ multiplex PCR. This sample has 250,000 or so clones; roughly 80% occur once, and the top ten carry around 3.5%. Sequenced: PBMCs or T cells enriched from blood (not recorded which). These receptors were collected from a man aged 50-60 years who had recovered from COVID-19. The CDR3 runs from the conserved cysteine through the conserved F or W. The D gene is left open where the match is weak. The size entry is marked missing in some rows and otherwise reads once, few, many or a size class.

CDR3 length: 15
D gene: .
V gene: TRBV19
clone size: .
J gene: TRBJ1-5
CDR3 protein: CASSTRRSSNQPQHF
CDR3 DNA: TGTGCCAGTAGTACCCGCAGGTCTAGCAATCAGCCCCAGCATTTT

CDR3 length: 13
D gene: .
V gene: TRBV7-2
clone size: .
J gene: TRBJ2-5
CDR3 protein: CASSGQLQETQYF
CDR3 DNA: TGTGCCAGCAGCGGACAGCTTCAAGAGACCCAGTACTTC

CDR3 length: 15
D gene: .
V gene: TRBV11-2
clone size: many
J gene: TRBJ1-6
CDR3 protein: CATQLIAGSNSPLHF
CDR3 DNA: TGTGCCACCCAGCTTATCGCAGGTTCCAATTCACCCCTCCACTTT

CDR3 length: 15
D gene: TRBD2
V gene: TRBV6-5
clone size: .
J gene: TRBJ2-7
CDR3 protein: CAGSYQLAGAGEQYF
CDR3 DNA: TGTGCCGGCAGTTACCAACTAGCGGGAGCGGGGGAGCAGTACTTC

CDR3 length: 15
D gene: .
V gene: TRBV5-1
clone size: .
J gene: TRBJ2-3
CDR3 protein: CASSLASLPTDTQYF
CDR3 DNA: TGCGCCAGCAGCTTGGCCTCACTCCCCACAGATACGCAGTATTTT

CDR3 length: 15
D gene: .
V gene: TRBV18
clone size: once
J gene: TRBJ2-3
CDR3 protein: CASSIRGGFDDTQYF
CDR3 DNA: TGTGCCAGCTCAATCCGTGGGGGGTTTGATGATACGCAGTATTTT

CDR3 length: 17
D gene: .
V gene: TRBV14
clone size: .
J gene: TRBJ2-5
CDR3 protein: CASSHPPGVSGKETQYF
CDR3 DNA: TGTGCCAGCAGCCACCCGCCAGGGGTGAGCGGGAAAGAGACCCAGTACTTC

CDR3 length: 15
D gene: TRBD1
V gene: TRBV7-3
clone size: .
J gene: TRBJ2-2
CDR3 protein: CASSPGTGVAGELFF
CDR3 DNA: TGTGCCAGCAGCCCCGGGACAGGGGTAGCCGGGGAGCTGTTTTTT

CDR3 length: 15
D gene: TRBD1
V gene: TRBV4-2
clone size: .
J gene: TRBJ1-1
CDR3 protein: CASSQGGTGDTEAFF
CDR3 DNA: TGTGCCAGCAGCCAAGGTGGGACAGGGGACACTGAAGCTTTCTTT

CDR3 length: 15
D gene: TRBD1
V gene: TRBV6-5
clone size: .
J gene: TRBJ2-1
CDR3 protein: CASSSPTGSYNEQFF
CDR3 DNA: TGTGCCAGCAGTTCCCCGACAGGGTCCTACAATGAGCAGTTCTTC